This T cell receptor beta chain was recorded in a study of blood T cell repertoires in COVID-19. Across the study: T cells, B-cell-depleted T cells, or PBMCs provided the cDNA or gDNA that served as material.

Germline values: CDR1 MDHEN, CDR2 SYDVKM. V was cut by 4 bases and J by 4 bases, with 14 bases left in between. CDR3 length: 15 residues. Per the authors' pipeline: How many nucleated cells were present was estimated from reference gene primer amplification. Assay: immunoSEQ multiplex PCR; the TCRdb copy retains only in-frame clones and omits some. The V and J calls and clone size are taken from that table; D and trimming were inferred from the DNA. The data contain 250,000 or so clones, about four fifths of them singletons. The sample was peripheral blood. The V call is TRBV28, the J call TRBJ1-5; D is perhaps TRBD1 (6 bases). The sequence was collected from a woman in her thirties or forties who had recovered from COVID-19. The CDR3 spells CASSSPGTLNQPQHF. DNA for the CDR3: TGTGCCAGCAGTTCCCCCGGGACACTGAATCAGCCCCAGCATTTT.